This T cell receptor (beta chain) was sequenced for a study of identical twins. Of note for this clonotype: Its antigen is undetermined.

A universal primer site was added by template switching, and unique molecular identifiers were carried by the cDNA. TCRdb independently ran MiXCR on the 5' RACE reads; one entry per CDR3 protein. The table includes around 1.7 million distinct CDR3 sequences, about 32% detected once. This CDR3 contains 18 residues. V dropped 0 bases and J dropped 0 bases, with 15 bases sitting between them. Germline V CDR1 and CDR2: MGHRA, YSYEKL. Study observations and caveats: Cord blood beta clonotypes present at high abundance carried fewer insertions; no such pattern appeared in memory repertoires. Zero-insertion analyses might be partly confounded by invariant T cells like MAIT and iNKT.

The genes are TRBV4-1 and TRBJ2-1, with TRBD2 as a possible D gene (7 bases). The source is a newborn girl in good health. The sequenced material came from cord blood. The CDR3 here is CASSQEGGGGPSYNEQFF. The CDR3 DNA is TGCGCCAGCAGCCAAGAGGGAGGGGGAGGTCCCTCCTACAATGAGCAGTTCTTC.